This T cell receptor (beta chain) was retrieved from a study of brain T cells in children with intractable seizures (dated by TCRdb to the early 2020s). In terms of the full investigation: As a first screen for immune gene transcripts, resected brain tissue from 50 or so pediatric epilepsy surgery cases was run on a NanoString immunology panel. Among the 12 selected surgery cases, pre-surgery blood was additionally sequenced for eight, leaving four cases with brain tissue only. What the authors observed across the whole study: Because sequencing depth differed between pre- and post-surgery blood, the absence of clones from the pre-surgery sample may reflect undersampling. Viral specificity was inferred only from CDR3 sequence similarity, and patients' HCMV serostatus was unknown.

Comment on this clone: What this receptor recognizes is not known. No much larger clone is present one base from it, and per-base qualities are unavailable.

The CDR3 contains 14 residues, cysteine and phenylalanine counted. Only the CDR3 region is kept as DNA, spanning 42 bases read in frame from base 1. The time point label corresponds to: blood from clinic visit 5 months post-surgery; TSC patient then seizure free. The surgery cases with the highest brain T cell transcript signatures were chosen for TCR beta chain sequencing of brain tissue, and also of blood when blood was available. Before surgery, patients had received at least one anti-epileptic drug. The TCR-sequenced patients were children whose drug-resistant epilepsy was caused by tuberous sclerosis complex, focal cortical dysplasia, Rasmussen encephalitis or hemimegalencephaly. The Monarch genomic DNA purification kit was used to extract bulk genomic DNA from unsorted brain tissue and from whole blood. The immunoSEQ assay was applied to genomic DNA to generate the TCR beta chain sequences. The published analysis was carried out like this. CDR3 sequences that did not begin with the conserved framework cysteine at position 104 were removed by hand. Clonality was calculated as one minus the normalized Shannon's Diversity Index, with values ranging from 0 (maximal diversity) to 1 (oligoclonal). Differences in the frequency of the same CDR3 between samples, such as brain versus blood, were assessed with chi-squared comparison-of-proportions tests. Public clonotypes were found by searching immuneACCESS, and the VDJdb browser was used to assess similarity to known antiviral clonotypes. Held by TCRdb, this immuneACCESS table contains in-frame sequences only and omits some clones. Under half of the omission traces to an unresolved V gene where checked; the cause of the rest is unknown. Clone size and the V and J calls come from that table; the DNA yielded D and trimming. In all, the sample holds around 340,000 clones, and over 90% of those were seen once. The leading ten clones occupy about 5.8% of the sample.

The source was peripheral blood, collected more than 4 months after surgery. The TCR originated in a boy younger than two with tuberous sclerosis and intractable seizures. In this chain, TRBV21-1 is recombined with TRBJ2-7; TRBD2, the table's D call, was not compared with the DNA. TRBV21-1 is a pseudogene. The CDR3 has the sequence CASSKGIHRDEQYF. The nucleotides are TGTGCCAGCAGCAAAGGGATTCACCGGGACGAGCAGTACTTC.